The rows below give T cell receptor beta chains drawn from one sample of a study of identical twins. TCRdb fed the 5' RACE reads into MiXCR, producing one record per CDR3 protein. The data contain roughly 470,000 distinct CDR3 sequences, 13% to 15% of them singletons. The same specimen was also included in a second study, on yellow fever vaccine responses in identical twins.

The sequencing input was CD4+ T cells sorted from blood. The receptors originated from a woman aged 18-30 years in good health. CDR3s include the opening cysteine and the closing phenylalanine or tryptophan. The D gene is left open where the match is weak. The listing skips clone size in some rows; elsewhere it reads once, few, many or a size class.

NA,13,TRBJ2-7,TRBV12-3/TRBV12-4,few,CASSLQTPYEQYF,TGTGCCAGCAGTTTACAGACACCCTACGAGCAGTACTTC
NA,12,TRBJ2-7,TRBV30,NA,CAWSSGVGEQYF,TGTGCCTGGAGTTCTGGGGTAGGCGAGCAGTACTTC
TRBD1,17,TRBJ2-6,TRBV13,NA,CASSPDRGGSGANVLTF,TGTGCCAGCAGTCCGGACAGGGGAGGGTCTGGGGCCAACGTCCTGACTTTC
TRBD1,13,TRBJ2-7,TRBV16,NA,CASSQTGIHEQYF,TGTGCCAGCAGCCAGACAGGGATCCACGAGCAGTACTTC
NA,15,TRBJ1-6,TRBV4-1,NA,CASSQEAIDNSPLHF,TGCGCCAGCAGCCAGGAAGCTATCGATAATTCACCCCTCCACTTT
TRBD2,15,TRBJ2-5,TRBV12-3/TRBV12-4,many,CASTPGTTKQETQYF,TGTGCCAGCACCCCTGGGACTACTAAACAAGAGACCCAGTACTTC
NA,15,TRBJ1-1,TRBV7-2,NA,CASSLVNAIYTEAFF,TGTGCCAGCAGCTTAGTAAACGCAATTTACACTGAAGCTTTCTTT
TRBD2,17,TRBJ2-7,TRBV15,NA,CATSGTPGTSGNYEQYF,TGTGCCACCAGCGGGACACCCGGGACTAGCGGTAACTACGAGCAGTACTTC
NA,18,TRBJ1-2,TRBV24-1,NA,CATSDPTPTGLEANGYTF,TGTGCCACCAGTGACCCAACCCCAACAGGGTTGGAGGCGAATGGCTACACCTTC
NA,12,TRBJ1-2,TRBV29-1,NA,CSVEGWMDGYTF,TGCAGCGTTGAGGGATGGATGGACGGCTACACCTTC
NA,16,TRBJ2-1,TRBV25-1,few,CASNLTSGGGHNEQFF,TGTGCCAGCAATTTAACCTCCGGTGGGGGCCACAATGAGCAGTTCTTC
TRBD2,16,TRBJ2-2,TRBV3-1,NA,CASSQAGGLNTGELFF,TGTGCCAGCAGCCAAGCGGGGGGGCTGAACACCGGGGAGCTGTTTTTT
NA,13,TRBJ2-4,TRBV20-1,NA,CSARGGRSNIQYF,TGCAGTGCTAGGGGGGGCAGGAGTAACATTCAGTACTTC
TRBD1,13,TRBJ2-3,TRBV7-9,NA,CACREGAGDTQYF,TGTGCCTGCCGCGAGGGGGCAGGAGATACGCAGTATTTT
TRBD1,16,TRBJ2-7,TRBV5-5,few,CASSLWAGGSFDEQYF,TGTGCCAGCAGCTTGTGGGCAGGGGGCTCTTTCGACGAGCAGTACTTC
NA,16,TRBJ2-3,TRBV2,few,CASSGEGGQGTDTQYF,TGTGCCAGCAGTGGAGAGGGTGGCCAGGGCACAGATACGCAGTATTTT
NA,17,TRBJ2-1,TRBV4-2,many,CASSQDPIGDLYNEQFF,TGTGCCAGCAGCCAAGATCCAATAGGGGACCTCTACAATGAGCAGTTCTTC
NA,14,TRBJ2-7,TRBV21-1,NA,CASSKDGESYEQYF,TGTGCCAGCAGCAAGGATGGGGAATCCTACGAGCAGTACTTC
TRBD1,17,TRBJ2-4,TRBV20-1,once,CSKGQGNGIGAKNIQYF,TGCAGTAAGGGACAGGGGAATGGGATAGGAGCCAAAAACATTCAGTACTTC
NA,15,TRBJ1-4,TRBV28,few,CASSFGQPTNEKLFF,TGTGCCAGCAGTTTTGGGCAGCCAACTAATGAAAAACTGTTTTTT
NA,13,TRBJ2-5,TRBV5-1,NA,CASSLPGEETQYF,TGCGCCAGCAGCTTGCCGGGGGAAGAGACCCAGTACTTC
NA,16,TRBJ2-1,TRBV7-8,NA,CASSLVRGKTYNEQFF,TGTGCCAGCAGCTTAGTTCGGGGTAAAACCTACAATGAGCAGTTCTTC
NA,14,TRBJ1-2,TRBV25-1,NA,CASSESGARGGYTF,TGTGCCAGCAGTGAATCAGGAGCGAGAGGTGGCTACACCTTC
TRBD1,16,TRBJ2-2,TRBV7-8,many,CASSSLAGGNTGELFF,TGTGCCAGCAGCTCATTGGCAGGGGGCAACACCGGGGAGCTGTTTTTT
NA,13,TRBJ2-4,TRBV5-1,once,CASSFTTGPPQYF,TGCGCCAGCAGCTTCACTACAGGACCTCCACAGTACTTC
NA,16,TRBJ1-3,TRBV5-1,many,CASSLDTGFSGNTIYF,TGCGCCAGCAGCTTGGATACAGGTTTCTCTGGAAACACCATATATTTT
TRBD1,15,TRBJ2-4,TRBV12-3/TRBV12-4,many,CASSRTGKTKNIQYF,TGTGCCAGCAGTCGGACAGGGAAAACCAAAAACATTCAGTACTTC
NA,15,TRBJ2-7,TRBV13,NA,CASSPDRGPLYEQYF,TGTGCCAGCAGCCCAGACCGGGGGCCCCTCTACGAGCAGTACTTC
NA,12,TRBJ2-3,TRBV6-5,few,CASSSHTDTQYF,TGTGCCAGCAGTTCCCACACAGATACGCAGTATTTT
NA,14,TRBJ2-7,TRBV5-1,few,CASKMATQSYEQYF,TGCGCCAGCAAGATGGCCACCCAATCCTACGAGCAGTACTTC
NA,14,TRBJ1-5,TRBV5-1,NA,CASNMNRENQPQHF,TGCGCCAGCAATATGAACAGGGAAAATCAGCCCCAGCATTTT
NA,14,TRBJ1-5,TRBV9,few,CASSESPSNQPQHF,TGTGCCAGCAGCGAGTCCCCTAGCAATCAGCCCCAGCATTTT
TRBD2,15,TRBJ2-5,TRBV2,NA,CASSRKPGGQETQYF,TGTGCCAGCAGTAGGAAACCCGGGGGGCAAGAGACCCAGTACTTC
TRBD2,16,TRBJ2-1,TRBV5-1,few,CASSLGPAGVHNEQFF,TGCGCCAGCAGCCTCGGACCGGCGGGAGTCCACAATGAGCAGTTCTTC
NA,15,TRBJ2-4,TRBV10-3,few,CAISEPGERKNIQYF,TGTGCCATCAGTGAGCCCGGGGAACGCAAAAACATTCAGTACTTC
TRBD2,14,TRBJ2-7,TRBV19,NA,CASSSGGRATEQYF,TGTGCCAGTAGTAGTGGCGGGAGGGCCACCGAGCAGTACTTC
TRBD1,14,TRBJ2-3,TRBV27,NA,CASSFQTGSDTQYF,TGTGCCAGCAGTTTTCAGACAGGGTCGGATACGCAGTATTTT
TRBD2,16,TRBJ2-7,TRBV6-1,NA,CASNPLGRGSSYEQYF,TGTGCCAGCAATCCTTTGGGGAGGGGTAGTTCCTACGAGCAGTACTTC
NA,14,TRBJ1-1,TRBV12-3/TRBV12-4,few,CASSLTAGATEAFF,TGTGCCAGCAGTTTAACCGCAGGAGCCACTGAAGCTTTCTTT
TRBD2,20,TRBJ2-7,TRBV6-2/TRBV6-3,NA,CASSYPLGLAGVISHYEQYF,TGTGCCAGCAGTTACCCCCTCGGACTAGCGGGAGTTATTAGCCACTACGAGCAGTACTTC
TRBD2,13,TRBJ2-7,TRBV20-1,many,CSARLAGVWEQYF,TGCAGTGCTAGACTAGCGGGAGTGTGGGAGCAGTACTTC
NA,15,TRBJ1-6,TRBV6-2/TRBV6-3,many,CASSHGDSTNSPLHF,TGTGCCAGCAGTCACGGAGACAGCACGAATTCACCCCTCCACTTT
TRBD1,15,TRBJ2-4,TRBV5-6,few,CASSPVGQGANIQYF,TGTGCCAGCAGTCCCGTCGGACAGGGGGCGAACATTCAGTACTTC
NA,15,TRBJ2-5,TRBV9,NA,CASSAFTGSAETQYF,TGTGCCAGCAGCGCATTTACAGGGTCGGCAGAGACCCAGTACTTC
NA,11,TRBJ2-5,TRBV29-1,many,CSVRSLGTQYF,TGCAGCGTTCGGTCTCTGGGGACCCAGTACTTC
NA,14,TRBJ2-4,TRBV29-1,NA,CSAVAGTAKNIQYF,TGCAGCGCTGTTGCAGGGACCGCCAAAAACATTCAGTACTTC
NA,17,TRBJ1-5,TRBV28,NA,CASSPPSGDYSNQPQHF,TGTGCCAGCAGTCCTCCGTCCGGAGATTATAGCAATCAGCCCCAGCATTTT
NA,17,TRBJ2-7,TRBV20-1,few,CSARDRVKGEVTREQYF,TGCAGTGCTAGAGATCGGGTTAAAGGCGAAGTCACGCGTGAGCAGTACTTC
NA,17,TRBJ2-2,TRBV29-1,NA,CSARKGNRVFAAGELFF,TGCAGCGCTAGGAAAGGGAATCGGGTTTTTGCTGCCGGGGAGCTGTTTTTT
TRBD1,14,TRBJ2-7,TRBV10-3,NA,CAISEKQGPYEQYF,TGTGCCATCAGTGAGAAACAGGGGCCCTACGAGCAGTACTTC
TRBD2,15,TRBJ2-3,TRBV7-2,NA,CASSQAAAGADTQYF,TGTGCCAGCAGCCAAGCCGCCGCGGGAGCAGATACGCAGTATTTT
NA,13,TRBJ2-2,TRBV12-3/TRBV12-4,few,CASSRSHRGELFF,TGTGCCAGCAGTCGAAGTCACCGCGGGGAGCTGTTTTTT
NA,14,TRBJ2-1,TRBV20-1,NA,CSASLKGHLNEQFF,TGCAGTGCTAGCCTAAAGGGGCACCTCAATGAGCAGTTCTTC